This TCR beta chain was retrieved from a study of post-analysis software for immune sequencing data. CDR1 SGHTA and CDR2 FQGNSA come from the germline V gene. V was pared by 1 base and J by 7 bases, with 3 bases of the junction left unmatched. CDR3 size: 13 residues. Points from the study as a whole: Higher frequency in patients than in controls was seen for roughly five TRBV segments, with TRBV5-6, TRBV5-1 and TRBV20-1 among them.

This clonotype appeared a few times. Its specificity is unknown. The TCR beta cDNA libraries contained unique molecular identifiers. TCRdb processed the PCR reads anew with MiXCR; each CDR3 protein has one entry. The data show about 460,000 distinct CDR3 sequences, roughly 45% seen once. The chain combines TRBV7-2 with TRBJ2-7; 8 bases fit TRBD2. The sequencing sample was made of blood. This TCR was recovered from a girl aged 5 to 17 with multiple sclerosis. In DNA, the CDR3 is TGTGCCAGCAGCTTAGTCGGCGGGGGGGAGCAGTACTTC. Its translation is CASSLVGGGEQYF.